Presented here are 9 T cell receptor beta chains from one specimen sequenced in a study of blood T cell repertoires in COVID-19. The repertoire was sequenced with immunoSEQ multiplex PCR; TCRdb's copy has only in-frame clones and lacks some. The sample has about 150,000 clones, just under 85% seen once. Sequencing input: peripheral blood. These receptors originate from a woman aged 55-70 years with acute or convalescent COVID-19.

The chain carries TRBV4-1 and TRBJ2-2; TRBD1 might be the D (6 bases). V lost 1 base to trimming and J lost 5 bases, with 17 bases between them. Germline V gene sequence: CDR1 MGHRA, CDR2 YSYEKL. This CDR3 comprises 17 residues. The CDR3 nucleotides are TGCGCCAGCAGCCAAGGTCCAGGGGTAATAGAAACCGGGGAGCTGTTTTTT. Residues: CASSQGPGVIETGELFF.

The V gene is TRBV15, the J gene TRBJ1-1; no reliable D call. The length of the CDR3 is 12 residues. The ends were cut back, 1 base at V and 3 bases at J, with 3 bases in the middle. CDR1 is LNHNV, CDR2 YYDKDF, per germline (reference sequence). CDR3 protein: CATSRADTEAFF. The CDR3 DNA sequence: TGTGCCACCAGCAGAGCAGACACTGAAGCTTTCTTT.

The chain is built from TRBV19 and TRBJ1-6; D perhaps matches TRBD1 (5 bases). Germline V gene sequence: CDR1 LNHDA, CDR2 SQIVND (reference sequence). CDR3 length: 13 residues. V lost 7 bases, J lost 6 bases, and 10 bases lay in between. The CDR3, as DNA: TGTGCCAGTACTCGGGGGGGTAATTCACCCCTCCACTTT. Protein sequence: CASTRGGNSPLHF.

The CDR3 protein is CASSPPLAGASGELFF. For the CDR3, the DNA is TGTGCCAGCAGCCCCCCACTAGCGGGGGCTTCCGGGGAGCTGTTTTTT. The rearrangement uses TRBV5-6 and TRBJ2-2, with 11 bases identical to TRBD2. Germline CDR1 SGHDT, CDR2 YYEEEE. The trim removed 4 bases at V and 6 bases at J, leaving 8 bases unmatched. CDR3 length: 16 residues.

V usage is TRBV12-2 and J usage is TRBJ2-3; TRBD2 reflects the table's D call only, with no check against the DNA. TRBV12-2 is a pseudogene locus. CDR3 size: 16 residues. The CDR3 loop is CASRFSGGFLTDTQYF. Written as DNA, the CDR3 is TGTGCAAGTCGCTTTAGCGGGGGGTTTCTCACAGATACGCAGTATTTT.

This clone was seen more than once but under ten times. The genes are TRBV19 and TRBJ2-2; 12 positions agree with TRBD2. CDR1 is LNHDA, CDR2 SQIVND, per germline (reference sequence). J gave up 4 bases and V 1 base, and 7 bases lay outside the gene matches. The CDR3 covers 18 residues. CDR3 protein: CASSIGKGLAGFTGELFF. The CDR3 DNA reads as TGTGCCAGTAGTATAGGGAAGGGACTAGCGGGCTTCACCGGGGAGCTGTTTTTT. Supplemented by reference TRBV19 and TRBJ2-2, the full variable domain reads DGGITQSPKYLFRKEGQNVTLSCEQNLNHDAMYWYRQDPGQGLRLIYYSQIVNDFQKGDIAEGYSVSREKKESFPLTVTSAQKNPTAFYLCASSIGKGLAGFTGELFFGEGSRLTVL.

Here the CDR3 DNA reads TGCGCCAGCAGCTTGGTTGGTCTCAGGGACAGGGCCGGGGAGCTGTTTTTT. Translating it yields CASSLVGLRDRAGELFF. The chain is built from TRBV5-1 and TRBJ2-2; 9 positions match TRBD1. After removal of 0 bases from V and 6 bases from J, the junction contained 9 bases not matched to a gene. In germline, CDR1 is SGHRS, CDR2 YFSETQ. CDR3 length: 17 amino acids.

V gene TRBV5-4 combines with J gene TRBJ2-3; 10 bases line up with TRBD2. Germline V gene lookup returns CDR1 SGHNT and CDR2 YYREEE (reference sequence). CDR3 length: 16 residues. J was trimmed by 5 bases and V by 5 bases; bases with no gene match: 11. The CDR3 spells CASREAGGLVGDTQYF. The DNA for the CDR3 is TGTGCCAGCAGGGAAGCGGGGGGGCTTGTTGGAGATACGCAGTATTTT.

The gene calls are TRBV7-2 and TRBJ1-2; D gene unclear. This CDR3 contains 15 residues. Germline V gene lookup returns CDR1 SGHTA and CDR2 FQGNSA. V was clipped by 2 bases and J by 4 bases, with 14 bases between them. The CDR3 loop is CASSLTNSRIYGYTF. CDR3 sequence (DNA): TGTGCCAGCAGCTTAACGAACAGTCGGATCTATGGCTACACCTTC. Together with reference TRBV7-2 and TRBJ1-2, the CDR3 gives the full variable domain: GAGVSQSPSNKVTEKGKDVELRCDPISGHTALYWYRQSLGQGLEFLIYFQGNSAPDKSGLPSDRFSAERTGGSVSTLTIQRTQQEDSAVYLCASSLTNSRIYGYTFGSGTRLTVV.